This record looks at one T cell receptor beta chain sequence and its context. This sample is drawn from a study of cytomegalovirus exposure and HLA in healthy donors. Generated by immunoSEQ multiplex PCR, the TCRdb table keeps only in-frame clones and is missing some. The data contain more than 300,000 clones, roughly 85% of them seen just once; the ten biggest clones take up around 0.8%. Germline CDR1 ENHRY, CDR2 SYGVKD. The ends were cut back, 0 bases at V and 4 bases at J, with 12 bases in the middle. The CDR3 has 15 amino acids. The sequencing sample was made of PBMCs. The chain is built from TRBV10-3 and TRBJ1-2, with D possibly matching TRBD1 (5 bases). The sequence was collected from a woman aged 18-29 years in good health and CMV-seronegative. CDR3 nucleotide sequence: TGTGCCATCAGTGAGTCTATCAGGGACTCCTATGGCTACACCTTC. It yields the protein CAISESIRDSYGYTF.